Listed below are T cell receptor beta chains from one sample, sequenced in a study of blood T cell repertoires in COVID-19. Clones were sequenced by immunoSEQ multiplex PCR, and TCRdb holds only the in-frame ones, with some missing. The sample has some 30,000 clones, 90% seen once. Sequencing used peripheral blood. The receptors shown here come from a man between 60 and 75 years old with active COVID-19. Both conserved end residues are part of each CDR3. A D gene is named only where the DNA matches it firmly.

J | V | D | DNA | CDR3
TRBJ1-5 | TRBV4-1 | NA | TGCGCCAGCAGCCAAGACGTGCAGATTTATAGCAATCAGCCCCAGCATTTT | CASSQDVQIYSNQPQHF
TRBJ2-1 | TRBV6-6 | NA | TGTGCCAGCGGCCTAAGCGCGAGCTCCTACAATGAGCAGTTCTTC | CASGLSASSYNEQFF
TRBJ1-2 | TRBV2 | NA | TGTGCCAGCAGTAGGACAGTTCTTTTATCTAACTATGGCTACACCTTC | CASSRTVLLSNYGYTF
TRBJ1-4 | TRBV11-2 | NA | TGTGCCAGCAGCTTAGATCAGGGGATTATTGAAAAACTGTTTTTT | CASSLDQGIIEKLFF
TRBJ2-5 | TRBV7-2 | NA | TGTGCCAGCAGCCCCCCGGCGCGGCCTTTCGAGACCCAGTACTTC | CASSPPARPFETQYF
TRBJ1-2 | TRBV6-5 | NA | TGTGCCACGAGGGAGGCTAACTATGGCTACACCTTC | CATREANYGYTF
TRBJ2-5 | TRBV24-1 | TRBD2 | TGTGCCACCAGTGACCCCGGGACTAGCGGGGTCTGGGAGACCCAGTACTTC | CATSDPGTSGVWETQYF
TRBJ1-6 | TRBV2 | NA | TGTGCCAGCAGTGAAGTGGCCAGGGGTGGTTCACCCCTCCACTTT | CASSEVARGGSPLHF
TRBJ2-2 | TRBV7-6 | NA | TGTGCCAGCAGGTCGACAGGAGGTCCCACGAACACCGGGGAGCTGTTTTTT | CASRSTGGPTNTGELFF
TRBJ2-6 | TRBV3-1/TRBV3-2 | TRBD2 | TGTGCCAGCAGCCGGGGGGGTGCTGGGGCCAACGTCCTGACTTTC | CASSRGGAGANVLTF
TRBJ1-2 | TRBV28 | TRBD1 | TGTGCCAGCACCCTACAGGGGGGAAACTATGGCTACACCTTC | CASTLQGGNYGYTF
TRBJ2-3 | TRBV19 | NA | TGTGCCAGTAGTATAGGGGCCGACAGACTCACAGATACGCAGTATTTT | CASSIGADRLTDTQYF